This T cell receptor (beta chain) was recovered during a study of blood T cells in healthy people across ages. In this sample, this clonotype turned up many times. Drawing of peripheral blood yielded ten milliliters from each donor. The authors ran a second PCR of about 7 to 11 cycles using a sample-barcoded 5' primer and a J-beta primer mix. A minimum of 2.5 million CDR3-containing paired-end reads was obtained for each sample. TCRdb re-analysed the 5' RACE reads in MiXCR, keeping a single row per CDR3 protein. The sample records 600,000 or so distinct CDR3 sequences, around 31% being singletons. Sequences were obtained from blood. The clonotype was recovered from a woman older than 75 in good health.

Here the CDR3 DNA reads TGTGCCAGCAATAGCGGGGGCGTGGGTAGGGAGCAGTTCTTC. Translating it yields CASNSGGVGREQFF. This chain uses TRBV6-1 with TRBJ2-1, with 9 bases aligning to TRBD2. Germline trimming cut 7 bases from V and 10 bases from J; bases unmatched to any gene: 11. Germline CDR1 is MNHNS and CDR2 is SASEGT. The CDR3 consists of 14 residues.